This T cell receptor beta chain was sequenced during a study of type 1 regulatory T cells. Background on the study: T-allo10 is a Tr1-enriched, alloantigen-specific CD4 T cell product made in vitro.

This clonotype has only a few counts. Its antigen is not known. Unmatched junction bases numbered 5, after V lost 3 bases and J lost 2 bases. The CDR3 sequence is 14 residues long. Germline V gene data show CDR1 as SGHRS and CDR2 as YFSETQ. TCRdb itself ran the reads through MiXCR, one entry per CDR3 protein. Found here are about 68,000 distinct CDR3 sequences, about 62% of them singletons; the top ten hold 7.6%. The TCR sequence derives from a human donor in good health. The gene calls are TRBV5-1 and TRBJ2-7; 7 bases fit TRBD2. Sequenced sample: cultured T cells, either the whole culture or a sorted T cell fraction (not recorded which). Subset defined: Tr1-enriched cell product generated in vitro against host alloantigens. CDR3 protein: CASSSGLMTYEQYF. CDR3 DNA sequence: TGCGCCAGCAGCTCGGGACTAATGACCTACGAGCAGTACTTC.